The T cell receptor (beta chain) described here comes from a study of T cells in Graves' hyperthyroidism and ophthalmopathy (dated by TCRdb to the late 2010s). Study-level background: Peripheral blood samples were taken at initial diagnosis, before any treatment was given. In addition, the study compared T-cell repertoires in thyroid tissue and in blood from roughly 6 Graves' hyperthyroidism patients. TCR Vbeta CDR3 sequencing of 140 or so peripheral blood samples (around 45 ophthalmopathy, roughly 72 hyperthyroidism and some 17 progressor patients) is reported in the paper. The 100 or so discovery patients were divided at random into training and test sets in a 7:3 ratio. Following sampling, methimazole starting at 30 mg daily was given to hyperthyroidism patients, and high-dose intravenous methylprednisolone was given to ophthalmopathy patients. Whether ophthalmopathy could be predicted prospectively was tested in an independent validation cohort made up of roughly 19 hyperthyroidism patients plus 17 patients who later progressed to ophthalmopathy. TCR V-J signatures able to tell the groups apart were searched for in a discovery cohort of 90 to 100 patients, of whom 43 had Graves' ophthalmopathy and roughly 57 had stable Graves' hyperthyroidism.

V is cut by 2 bases and J by 5 bases, and the space between the germline ends is 13 bases. The CDR3, cysteine through phenylalanine, is 14 amino acids long. The only DNA kept is the CDR3, 42 bases in frame from the first base. The TCR beta CDR3 regions were amplified from RNA transcripts. For the first round of RT-PCR on the TCR CDR3, the HTBI primer set was used together with the Qiagen OneStep RT-PCR kit. Libraries were constructed in a second round of multiplex PCR, after which size selection and purification were carried out. Paired-end sequencing of the libraries was performed with 100 bp reads on an Illumina HiSeq2000. The source study handled its data this way. Raw data were processed with SOAPnuke, discarding reads with adapters, uncalled bases, mean Phred below 15, or no exact constant-primer or identifier match. High-quality paired reads were merged using COPE v1.2.5, and each unique nucleotide sequence was defined as a clonotype. Clonotypes were aligned to IMGT TRBV, TRBD and TRBJ reference segments using MiTCR v1.1. The analysis included only V-J combinations with a frequency above 0.0001, which together covered approximately 99% of the repertoires. The TCS score was defined as F50 (clonal expansion) divided by E x V (chaos), with BLOSUM62-based TCRdist calculated between CDR3 peptides within each V-J. Welch's t-statistics and random forest reduced roughly 540 V-J features to 13, which were used in a naive Bayes classifier (R e1071). Clones were called with MiXCR by TCRdb after fastp trimmed the public reads at Q25, and only in-frame beta chains were retained. For every CDR3 protein sequence, its rows merge into one entry that carries the most common genes and DNA. None of the V and J calls come from the authors' own analysis; TCRdb made them. The sample profile shows approximately 400,000 distinct CDR3 sequences; approximately 15% of them were found once. The biggest ten clones account for roughly 13% of the sample.

Overall results and qualifications from the work: No statistical method was used to set the sample size in advance, and investigators knew the group allocation. In validation, the model predicted progression to ophthalmopathy a median of about 6.8 months before onset, with over 55% sensitivity and just under 75% specificity. Blood samples also contained most of the expanded thyroid clonotypes (frequency above 0.001), which suggests that blood repertoires may reflect thyroid immune responses. Ophthalmopathy was separated from stable hyperthyroidism by a 13 V-J signature model, with approximately 85% sensitivity and about 81% specificity obtained in cross-validation and 80%/75% obtained in testing.

Stable Graves' hyperthyroidism was defined as no progression to ophthalmopathy during 18 months of follow-up. Hyperthyroidism patients were newly diagnosed, had a disease duration of under 2 months, and were aged 18 to 65 years. The study excluded patients with uncontrolled infections, other autoimmune diseases, pregnancy or lactation. Diagnoses relied on clinical symptoms, serum thyroxine and TRAb, thyroid ultrasound and orbital computed tomography. PBMCs were separated from 7.5 to 10 ml of fresh peripheral blood using Ficoll-Paque density gradient centrifugation. Total RNA was extracted using Trizol reagent, and RNA quality was assessed on an Agilent 2100 Bioanalyzer. This clonotype showed up just a few times. The antigen it recognizes is unknown. Within one base of it there is no much larger clone, and no base qualities were kept.

The sequence was collected from a woman between 18 and 29 years old with Graves' hyperthyroidism. The sample was blood. The chain was built from TRBV12-3 or TRBV12-4 and TRBJ2-7; matching of 6 bases hints at TRBD2 as the D gene. This receptor has the CDR3 CASSLSVWGDEQYF. The sequence in DNA is TGTGCCAGCAGTTTAAGTGTATGGGGGGACGAGCAGTACTTC.